This TCR beta chain was observed in a study of T cells after yellow fever vaccination. CDR3 size: 11 residues. The germline V gene encodes CDR1 DFQATT and CDR2 SNEGSKA (reference sequence). Trimming removed 3 bases from V and 4 bases from J, with 6 bases in between. Each CDR3 protein is one row after TCRdb ran MiXCR on the 5' RACE reads. In the table there are about 320,000 distinct CDR3 sequences, around 6.8% of which are singletons. This specimen was PBMCs, taken roughly seven weeks after the first yellow fever vaccination. The genes are TRBV20-1 and TRBJ1-2; D is ambiguous. The sequence was obtained from a young man who received the YFV17D yellow fever vaccine. The CDR3 coding sequence is TGCAGTGCTAGCGAAGCCTATGGCTACACCTTC. Amino acid sequence: CSASEAYGYTF.